This T cell receptor beta chain was captured by sequencing in a study of cytomegalovirus exposure and HLA in healthy donors. Study findings and constraints: Indistinguishable V segments, including TRBV6-2 and TRBV6-3, were excluded. Presence/absence analysis assumed near-uniform sequencing depth across donors.

PCR primers comprised 60 Vbeta and 13 Jbeta primers. As processed by the authors: Later reanalysis found roughly 80 million unique TCR beta chains, roughly 10 million of them shared. Produced via immunoSEQ multiplex PCR; TCRdb's table is partial and in-frame only. That table supplies the V and J calls and clone size; D and trimming were determined from the DNA. This table has roughly 100,000 clones, roughly 79% appearing once. CDR1 is MNHEY and CDR2 is SMNVEV in the germline V gene (reference sequence). This CDR3 has 15 residues. The V end was cut by 6 bases, the J end by 0 bases, with 12 bases between. Details on this clone: No antigen is known for it.

The receptor's source is a man aged 50-59 years in good health and CMV-seropositive. The rearrangement uses TRBV27 and TRBJ1-5, with D tentatively TRBD1 (5 bases). Specimen: PBMCs. The CDR3 DNA follows: TGTGCCAGCAGCCCGGACATCTATAGCAATCAGCCCCAGCATTTT. Translating gives CASSPDIYSNQPQHF.